This paragraph covers one TCR beta chain sequence. Those enrolled in Seattle joined during active infection and were followed longitudinally afterward. This sample was included in a study of blood T cell repertoires in COVID-19. Study details: Both acute and convalescent COVID-19 samples were obtained from the United States, Italy and Spain. The analysed material was cDNA or gDNA that came from T cells, B-cell-depleted T cells, or PBMCs.

The V gene lost 6 bases and the J gene lost 7 bases, with 16 bases spanning the gap. This CDR3 is 15 amino acids long. The germline gives CDR1 SEHNR, CDR2 FQNEAQ (reference sequence). Authors' methods: Estimation of nucleated cell counts relied on the amplification of reference gene primers. Clones were read by immunoSEQ multiplex PCR, and TCRdb kept only the in-frame ones, dropping some. V and J calls and clone size are copied from that table; D and trimming were computed from the DNA. The repertoire includes some 320,000 clones, under 90% of them detected once, and approximately 10% sits in the top ten.

The chain carries TRBV7-9 and TRBJ1-6; D is undetermined. This clonotype was sampled from a woman aged 25 to 39 with COVID-19, enrolled during active disease. Sequenced: peripheral blood. Here the CDR3 DNA reads TGTGCCAGCAGTTCCGAGGGCGGAGGGAATTCACCCCTCCACTTT. This gives the protein CASSSEGGGNSPLHF.